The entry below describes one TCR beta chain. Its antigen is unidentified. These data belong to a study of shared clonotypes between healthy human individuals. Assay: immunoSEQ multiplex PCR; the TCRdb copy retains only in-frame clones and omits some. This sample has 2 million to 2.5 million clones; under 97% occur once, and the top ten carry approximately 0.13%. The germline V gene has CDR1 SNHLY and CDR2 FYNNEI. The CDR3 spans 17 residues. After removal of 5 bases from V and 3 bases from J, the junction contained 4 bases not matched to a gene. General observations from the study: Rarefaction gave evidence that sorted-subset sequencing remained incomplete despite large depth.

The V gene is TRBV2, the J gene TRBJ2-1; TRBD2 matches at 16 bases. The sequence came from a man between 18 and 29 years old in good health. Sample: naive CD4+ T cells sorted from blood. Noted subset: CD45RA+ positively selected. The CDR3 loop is CASSPGLAGGVYNEQFF. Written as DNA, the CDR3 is TGTGCCAGCAGTCCGGGACTAGCGGGAGGGGTCTACAATGAGCAGTTCTTC. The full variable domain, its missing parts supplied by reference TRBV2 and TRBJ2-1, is EPEVTQTPSHQVTQMGQEVILRCVPISNHLYFYWYRQILGQKVEFLVSFYNNEISEKSEIFDDQFSVERPDGSNFTLKIRSTKLEDSAMYFCASSPGLAGGVYNEQFFGPGTRLTVL.